This T cell receptor (beta chain) was documented in a study of persistence of HIV-infected CD4 T cells. The libraries were made with immunoSEQ version 4 in survey mode. Measured with immunoSEQ multiplex PCR; TCRdb has only the in-frame clones, and not every one. This repertoire shows more than 30,000 clones, about nine tenths found once; its top ten account for about 1.3%. Germline V gene lookup returns CDR1 KGHDR and CDR2 SFDVKD. Trimming cost V 3 bases and J 4 bases; bases outside gene matches: 3. This CDR3 contains 15 residues. Of note for this clone: Its antigen is undetermined. The sample holds other DNA sequences that translate to the same CDR3.

This nonspecific control used anti-CD3/anti-CD28 bead stimulation of CD4+ T cells. Responding CD4+ T cells were sorted by upregulation of both CD40 ligand and CD69. These HIV-1-infected adults initiated suppressive ART in chronic infection. The sequences come from CD4+ T cells sorted from PBMCs after roughly 18-hour stimulation, collected from a patient who received antiretroviral therapy. This chain joins TRBV24-1 and TRBJ2-3, with 10 bases that match TRBD2. The sequence came from an adult man with HIV who was CMV-seropositive. This CDR3 is CATSDPAGGPDTQYF. For the CDR3, the DNA is TGTGCCACCAGTGATCCAGCGGGGGGGCCAGATACGCAGTATTTT.